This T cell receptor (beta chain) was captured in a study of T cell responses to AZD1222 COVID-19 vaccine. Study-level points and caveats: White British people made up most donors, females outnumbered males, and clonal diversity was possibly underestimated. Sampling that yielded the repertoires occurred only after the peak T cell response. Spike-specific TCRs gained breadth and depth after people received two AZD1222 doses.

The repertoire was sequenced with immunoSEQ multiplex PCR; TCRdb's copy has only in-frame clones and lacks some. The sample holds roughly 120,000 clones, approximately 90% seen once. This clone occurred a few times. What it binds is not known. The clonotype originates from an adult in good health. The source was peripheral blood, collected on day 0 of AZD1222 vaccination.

The CDR3 is CASSADRVDTEAFF. Here the CDR3 DNA reads TGCGCCAGCAGCGCGGACAGGGTCGACACTGAAGCTTTCTTT. This chain links TRBV5-1 with TRBJ1-1; TRBD1 matches at 8 bases. Germline V gene sequence: CDR1 SGHRS, CDR2 YFSETQ. The CDR3 is 14 residues long. After removal of 4 bases from V and 3 bases from J, the junction contained 5 bases not matched to a gene.